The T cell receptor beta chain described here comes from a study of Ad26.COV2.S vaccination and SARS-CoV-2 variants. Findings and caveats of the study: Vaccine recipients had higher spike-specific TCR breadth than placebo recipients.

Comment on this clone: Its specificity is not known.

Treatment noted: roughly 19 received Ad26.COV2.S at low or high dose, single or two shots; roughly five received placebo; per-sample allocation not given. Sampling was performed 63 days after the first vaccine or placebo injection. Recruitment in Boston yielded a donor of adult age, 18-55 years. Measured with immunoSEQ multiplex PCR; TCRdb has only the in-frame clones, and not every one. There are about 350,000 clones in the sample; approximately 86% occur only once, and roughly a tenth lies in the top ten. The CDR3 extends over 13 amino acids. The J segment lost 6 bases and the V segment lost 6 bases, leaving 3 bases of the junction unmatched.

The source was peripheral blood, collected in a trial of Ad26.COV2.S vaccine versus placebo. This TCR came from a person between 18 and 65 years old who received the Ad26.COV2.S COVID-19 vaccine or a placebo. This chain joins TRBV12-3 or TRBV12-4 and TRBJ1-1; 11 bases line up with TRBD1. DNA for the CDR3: TGTGCCAGCAGGGAGGGACAGGGGGCTGAAGCTTTCTTT. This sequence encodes CASREGQGAEAFF.